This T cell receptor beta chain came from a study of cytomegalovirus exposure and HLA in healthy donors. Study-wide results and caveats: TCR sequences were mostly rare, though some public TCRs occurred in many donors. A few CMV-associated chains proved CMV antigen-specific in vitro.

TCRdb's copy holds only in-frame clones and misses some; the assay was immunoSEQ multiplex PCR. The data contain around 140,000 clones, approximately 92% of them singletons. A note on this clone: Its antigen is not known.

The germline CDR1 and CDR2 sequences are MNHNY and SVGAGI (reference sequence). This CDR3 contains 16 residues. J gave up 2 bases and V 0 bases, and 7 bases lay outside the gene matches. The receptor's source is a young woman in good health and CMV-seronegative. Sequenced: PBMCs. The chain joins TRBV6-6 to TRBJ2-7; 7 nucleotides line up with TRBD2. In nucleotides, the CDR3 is TGTGCCAGCAGTTACTCGAGCGGGGTTACCGCCTACGAGCAGTACTTC. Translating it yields CASSYSSGVTAYEQYF.